The clone carrying this TCR beta chain came up a few times. The data are from a study of patients and donors after allogeneic stem cell transplantation. V dropped 2 bases and J dropped 4 bases, with 8 bases sitting between them. Germline loops: CDR1 MNHEY, CDR2 SVGAGI. CDR3 length equals 14 residues. TCRdb redid the calling of the RT-PCR reads with MiXCR, one entry per CDR3 protein. Here the sample spans over 150,000 distinct CDR3 sequences, approximately 30% being singletons. This TCR derives from a human donor who was either an allogeneic HSCT recipient or a stem cell or donor lymphocyte infusion donor (not recorded which). It is not recorded whose cells these are; they may come from a transplant donor. The specimen was blood, either unsorted or a sorted T cell fraction (not recorded which). V is TRBV6-5 and J is TRBJ2-2; the D call may be TRBD1 or TRBD2 (5 bases each). The CDR3 region is CASSYGGSTGELFF. In nucleotides, the CDR3 is TGTGCCAGCAGTTACGGGGGATCCACCGGGGAGCTGTTTTTT.